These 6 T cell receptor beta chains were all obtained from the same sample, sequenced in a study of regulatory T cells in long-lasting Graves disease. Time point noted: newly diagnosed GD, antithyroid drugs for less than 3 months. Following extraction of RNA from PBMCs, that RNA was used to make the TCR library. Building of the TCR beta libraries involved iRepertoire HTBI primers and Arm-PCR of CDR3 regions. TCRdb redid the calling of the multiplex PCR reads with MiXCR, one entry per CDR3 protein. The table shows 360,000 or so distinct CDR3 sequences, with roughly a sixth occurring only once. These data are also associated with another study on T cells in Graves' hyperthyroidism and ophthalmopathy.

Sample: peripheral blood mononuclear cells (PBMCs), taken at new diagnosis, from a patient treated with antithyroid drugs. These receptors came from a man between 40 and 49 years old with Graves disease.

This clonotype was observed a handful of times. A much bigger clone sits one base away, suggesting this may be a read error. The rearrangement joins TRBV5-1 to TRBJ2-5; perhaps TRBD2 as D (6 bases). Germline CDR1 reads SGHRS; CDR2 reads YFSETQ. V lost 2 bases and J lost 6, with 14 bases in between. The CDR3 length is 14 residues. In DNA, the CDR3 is TGCGCCAGCAGCTTCGGGTCTCGGGGGAAGACCCAGTACTTC. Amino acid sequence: CASSFGSRGKTQYF.

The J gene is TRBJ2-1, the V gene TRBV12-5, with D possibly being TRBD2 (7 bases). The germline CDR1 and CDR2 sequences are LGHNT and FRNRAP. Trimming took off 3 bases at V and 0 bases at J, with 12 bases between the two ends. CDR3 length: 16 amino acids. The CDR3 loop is CASGFGGGLSYNEQFF. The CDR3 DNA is TGTGCTAGTGGTTTTGGGGGGGGGCTCTCCTACAATGAGCAGTTCTTC.

The DNA for the CDR3 is TGTGCCAGCAGTTCCCAGCAGGGGAACACCGGGGAGCTGTTTTTT. Translation: CASSSQQGNTGELFF. This rearrangement joins TRBV6-9 to TRBJ2-2; the D gene is possibly TRBD1 (5 bases). The CDR3 is 15 amino acids. Germline CDR1 is MNHGY and CDR2 is SVAAGI. V lost 4 bases to trimming and J lost 1 base, with 10 bases between them.

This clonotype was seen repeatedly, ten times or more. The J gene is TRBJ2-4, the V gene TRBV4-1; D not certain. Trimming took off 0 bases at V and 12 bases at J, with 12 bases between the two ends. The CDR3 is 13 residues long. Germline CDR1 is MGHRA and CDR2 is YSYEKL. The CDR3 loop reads CASSQDLISTQYF. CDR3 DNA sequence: TGCGCCAGCAGCCAAGACTTGATATCCACTCAGTACTTC.

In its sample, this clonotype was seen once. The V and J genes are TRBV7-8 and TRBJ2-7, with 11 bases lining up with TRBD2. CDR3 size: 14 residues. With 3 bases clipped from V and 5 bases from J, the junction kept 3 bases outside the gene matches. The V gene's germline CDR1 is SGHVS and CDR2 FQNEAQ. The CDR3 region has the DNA TGTGCCAGCAGCTTCTTGGGACTAGCGGACGAGCAGTACTTC. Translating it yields CASSFLGLADEQYF.

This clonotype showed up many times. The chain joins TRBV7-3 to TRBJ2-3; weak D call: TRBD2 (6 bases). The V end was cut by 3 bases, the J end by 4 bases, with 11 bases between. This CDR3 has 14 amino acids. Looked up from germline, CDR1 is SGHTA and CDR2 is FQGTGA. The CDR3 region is CASSFGGDADTQYF. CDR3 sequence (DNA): TGTGCCAGCAGCTTTGGAGGGGACGCAGATACGCAGTATTTT.